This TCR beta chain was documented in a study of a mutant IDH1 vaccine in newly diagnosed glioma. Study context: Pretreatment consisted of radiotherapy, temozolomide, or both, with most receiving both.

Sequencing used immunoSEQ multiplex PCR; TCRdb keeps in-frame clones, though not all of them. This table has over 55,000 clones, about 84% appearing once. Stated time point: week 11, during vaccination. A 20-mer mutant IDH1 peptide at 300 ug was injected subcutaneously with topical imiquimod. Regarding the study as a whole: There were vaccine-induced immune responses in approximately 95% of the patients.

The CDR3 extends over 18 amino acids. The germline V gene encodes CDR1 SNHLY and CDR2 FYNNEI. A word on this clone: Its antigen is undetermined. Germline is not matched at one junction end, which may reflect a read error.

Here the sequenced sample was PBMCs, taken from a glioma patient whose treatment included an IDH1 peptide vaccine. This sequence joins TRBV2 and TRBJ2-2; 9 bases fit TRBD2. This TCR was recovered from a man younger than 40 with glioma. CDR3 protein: CASGDGLARYANTGELFF. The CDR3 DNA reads TGTGCCAGCGGTGACGGACTAGCGAGATACGCGAACACCGGGGAGCTGTTTTTT.